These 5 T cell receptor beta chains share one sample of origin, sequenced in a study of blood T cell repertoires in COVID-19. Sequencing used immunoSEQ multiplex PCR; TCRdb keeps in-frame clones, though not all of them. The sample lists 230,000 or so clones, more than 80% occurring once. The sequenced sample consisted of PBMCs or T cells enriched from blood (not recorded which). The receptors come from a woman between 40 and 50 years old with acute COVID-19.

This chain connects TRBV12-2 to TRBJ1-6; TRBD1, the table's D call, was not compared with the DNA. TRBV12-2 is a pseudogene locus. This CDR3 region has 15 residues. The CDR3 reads CASRFGNRGNSPLHF. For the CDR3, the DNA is TGTGCAAGTCGCTTCGGGAACAGGGGGAATTCACCCCTCCACTTT.

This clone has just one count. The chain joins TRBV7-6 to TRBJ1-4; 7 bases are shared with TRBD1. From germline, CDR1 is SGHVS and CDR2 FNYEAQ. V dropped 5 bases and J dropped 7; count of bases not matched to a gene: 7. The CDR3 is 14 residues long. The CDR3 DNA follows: TGTGCCAGCAGCGCCGACAGGGTCGGTGAAAAACTGTTTTTT. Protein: CASSADRVGEKLFF.

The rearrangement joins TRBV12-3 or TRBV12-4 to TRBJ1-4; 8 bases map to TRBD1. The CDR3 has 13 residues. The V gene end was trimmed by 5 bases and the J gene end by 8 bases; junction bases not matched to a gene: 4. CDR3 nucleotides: TGTGCCAGCAGTCCCAGGGGGCGCGAAAAACTGTTTTTT. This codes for CASSPRGREKLFF.

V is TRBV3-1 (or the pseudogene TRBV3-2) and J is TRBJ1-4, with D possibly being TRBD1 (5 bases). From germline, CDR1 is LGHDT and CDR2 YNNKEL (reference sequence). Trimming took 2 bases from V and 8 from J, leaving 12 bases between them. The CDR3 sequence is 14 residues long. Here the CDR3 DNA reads TGTGCCAGCAGCCAAAAGGGGATCGGGGAAAAACTGTTTTTT. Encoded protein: CASSQKGIGEKLFF.

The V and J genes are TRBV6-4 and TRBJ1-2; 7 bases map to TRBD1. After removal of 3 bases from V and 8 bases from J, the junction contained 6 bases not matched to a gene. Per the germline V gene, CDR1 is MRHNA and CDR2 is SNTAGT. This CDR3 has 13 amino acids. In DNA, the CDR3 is TGTGCCAGCAGTGAGACAGGGAATAGGGGCTACACCTTC. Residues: CASSETGNRGYTF.